The sequence of this TCR beta chain was determined in a study of graft-versus-host responses after intestinal transplantation. Whole-study context: Isolated intestinal, liver-intestinal, or multivisceral transplants were what recipients had. All recipients were given anti-thymocyte globulin induction, and tacrolimus and steroids were then administered for roughly 3 years. Study-level results: Peak circulating GvH clone levels were associated with early post-transplant HvG declines. GvH clones appeared in recipient marrow, some first in ileum or blood.

In germline, CDR1 is SGHRS, CDR2 YFSETQ. CDR3 length: 15 residues. Trimming left V 4 bases short and J 1 base short, with 12 bases between. Worth noting for this clone: Its target is not known.

The repertoire was sequenced with immunoSEQ multiplex PCR; TCRdb's copy has only in-frame clones and lacks some. This table holds roughly 110,000 clones, about nine tenths found once. The source of this sequence is a human donor who was the organ donor for an intestinal transplant. The chain uses TRBV5-1 and TRBJ1-5; the D gene is possibly TRBD1 (6 bases). The sample in question was unstimulated CD4+ T cells sorted from spleen or lymph node cells, obtained before transplant. This CDR3 reads CASSPGADSNQPQHF. CDR3 nucleotides: TGCGCCAGCAGCCCGGGGGCGGACAGCAATCAGCCCCAGCATTTT. The full variable domain, its missing parts supplied by reference TRBV5-1 and TRBJ1-5, is KAGVTQTPRYLIKTRGQQVTLSCSPISGHRSVSWYQQTPGQGLQFLFEYFSETQRNKGNFPGRFSGRQFSNSRSEMNVSTLELGDSALYLCASSPGADSNQPQHFGDGTRLSIL.